These T cell receptor beta chains were read from a single sample in a study of blood T cell repertoires in COVID-19. Using immunoSEQ multiplex PCR, the repertoire was profiled, and TCRdb retains in-frame clones only, with some absent. The sample holds approximately 130,000 clones; under 85% are singletons and the top ten take 8.5% to 10%. The sample consisted of peripheral blood. Receptor source: a man in his forties with active or convalescent COVID-19. Both conserved end residues are part of each CDR3. A D gene is named only where the DNA matches it firmly. Size values are once, few and many counts, or a class for expanded clones, and some rows have none.

d_gene	abundance	v_gene	j_gene	CDR3nt	CDR3aa
TRBD1	.	TRBV19	TRBJ1-4	TGTGCCACGGAGGGGGCGCGTAATGAAAAACTGTTTTTT	CATEGARNEKLFF
TRBD2	.	TRBV19	TRBJ2-7	TGTGCCAGTAGTAAGACTAGCGGGTCTTACTACGAGCAGTACTTC	CASSKTSGSYYEQYF
TRBD1	few	TRBV4-1	TRBJ2-7	TGCGCCAGCAGCCAAGACTGGACAGGGAGCGACGAGCAGTACTTC	CASSQDWTGSDEQYF
TRBD1	.	TRBV5-6	TRBJ1-6	TGTGCCAGCAGCTTCTTGGGACAGGGTGGTTCACCCCTCCACTTT	CASSFLGQGGSPLHF
TRBD2	.	TRBV6-4	TRBJ2-3	TGTGCCAGCAGTCCGATGCGGCGGGGGGATACAGATACGCAGTATTTT	CASSPMRRGDTDTQYF
TRBD2	once	TRBV4-2	TRBJ2-1	TGTGCCAGCAGCCAAGCAAGCGGGGGGGTTAATTACAATGAGCAGTTCTTC	CASSQASGGVNYNEQFF
TRBD1	.	TRBV7-8	TRBJ2-5	TGTGCCAGCTTGGGACAGGGCAAAGGGACCCAGTACTTC	CASLGQGKGTQYF
TRBD2	.	TRBV11-2	TRBJ2-7	TGTGCCAGCAGCCAATTAGCGGGGCCAGGGTACGAGCAGTACTTC	CASSQLAGPGYEQYF
.	few	TRBV11-2	TRBJ1-2	TGTGCCAGCAGCTGGGACCCCGGGAGATATGGCTACACCTTC	CASSWDPGRYGYTF
.	.	TRBV6-5	TRBJ1-5	TGTGCCAGCAGACCACAGGGTGCCAATCAGCCCCAGCATTTT	CASRPQGANQPQHF
TRBD1	.	TRBV7-6	TRBJ2-2	TGTGCCAGCAGCTTACGAGTACTGTATGGACAGGGGAACACCGGGGAGCTGTTTTTT	CASSLRVLYGQGNTGELFF
.	.	TRBV3-1/TRBV3-2	TRBJ1-1	TGTGCCAGCAGCCAAGTCGGGGGGGCGAAGACTGAAGCTTTCTTT	CASSQVGGAKTEAFF
.	.	TRBV5-5	TRBJ2-5	TGTGCCAGCAGCTTCGGCGGGGAAGAGACCCAGTACTTC	CASSFGGEETQYF
.	.	TRBV7-2	TRBJ1-1	TGTGCCAGCAGCCCCGGGAGGGTTAACACTGAAGCTTTCTTT	CASSPGRVNTEAFF
TRBD2	.	TRBV3-1/TRBV3-2	TRBJ2-7	TGTGCCAGCAGCCAAGGGGCGGGGGGAGACGAGCAGTACTTC	CASSQGAGGDEQYF
.	.	TRBV7-3	TRBJ1-2	TGTGCCAGCAGCCCAAACGGGGGTTGGGGCTACACCTTC	CASSPNGGWGYTF
.	.	TRBV7-2	TRBJ2-7	TGTGCCAGCAGCCGGACAGAGGACGAGCAGTACTTC	CASSRTEDEQYF
.	.	TRBV6-2/TRBV6-3	TRBJ2-1	TGTGCCAGCAGTTACAGGGACACTATAAGGAATGAGCAGTTCTTC	CASSYRDTIRNEQFF
TRBD1	few	TRBV5-1	TRBJ2-6	TGCGCCAGCAGCTTGGGACAGGGCCTATCTGGGGCCAACGTCCTGACTTTC	CASSLGQGLSGANVLTF
TRBD1	.	TRBV25-1	TRBJ1-1	TGTGCCAGCAGTGAATGGGGGGCCGGGACAGGGAACACTGAAGCTTTCTTT	CASSEWGAGTGNTEAFF
TRBD2	.	TRBV11-3	TRBJ2-3	TGTGCCAGCAGCTTAGACCTAGCGGGCCCAGATACGCAGTATTTT	CASSLDLAGPDTQYF
TRBD1	.	TRBV6-5	TRBJ1-2	TGTGCCAGCACCAAGGGGGCTTTAAGAGGTGGCTACACCTTC	CASTKGALRGGYTF